The clone carrying this T cell receptor beta chain was seen just once. This CDR3 has 17 amino acids. Germline lookup yields CDR1 LNHDA and CDR2 SQIVND (reference sequence). The V end lost 3 bases, the J end lost 2 bases, and 19 bases lay between the germline ends. Authors' processing steps: Nucleated cell number was recorded as an estimate derived from reference gene primer amplification. Assay: immunoSEQ multiplex PCR; the TCRdb copy retains only in-frame clones and omits some. V and J calls and clone size follow that table, whereas D and trimming were derived from the DNA. Among about 94,000 clones listed, around 86% were seen once. This specimen belongs to a study of blood T cell repertoires in COVID-19. Study as a whole: From the United States, Italy and Spain came samples of acute and convalescent COVID-19. PBMCs, B-cell-depleted T cells, or T cells provided the cDNA or gDNA that made up the material.

The chain is built from TRBV19 and TRBJ1-2; D perhaps matches TRBD1 (6 bases). This receptor was identified in a woman aged 80 or over with acute or convalescent COVID-19. The material sequenced was peripheral blood. The CDR3 region has the DNA TGTGCCAGTAGTATCGCCGCAAAACGAACAGGGAACTATGGCTACACCTTC. Translation gives CASSIAAKRTGNYGYTF.